This T cell receptor (beta chain) comes out of a study of regulatory dendritic cells for organ transplantation. Trimming took 3 bases from V and 1 from J, leaving 4 bases between them. The CDR3 is 12 amino acids. The germline V gene has CDR1 SGHNT and CDR2 YYREEE (reference sequence). Memory T cells were CD45RO+, naive were CD45RA+, sorted by FACS. Clones were read by immunoSEQ multiplex PCR, and TCRdb kept only the in-frame ones, dropping some. The repertoire holds about 34,000 clones, with roughly 91% as singletons. The genes are TRBV5-4 and TRBJ1-1; no reliable D call. The sequenced sample was naive CD4+ T cells from blood. The sample's subset: CD45RA+ naive T cells. The receptor was isolated from a human donor in good health. CDR3 in DNA: TGTGCCAGCAGCTCGTGGAACACTGAAGCTTTCTTT. Translated, it gives CASSSWNTEAFF. The full variable domain, with the rest looked up from reference TRBV5-4 and TRBJ1-1, is ETGVTQSPTHLIKTRGQQVTLRCSSQSGHNTVSWYQQALGQGPQFIFQYYREEENGRGNFPPRFSGLQFPNYSSELNVNALELDDSALYLCASSSWNTEAFFGQGTRLTVV.